These 14 T cell receptor beta chains came from one sample sequenced in a study of T cell responses to AZD1222 COVID-19 vaccine. This table comes from immunoSEQ multiplex PCR, and its TCRdb copy is limited to in-frame clones, with some not included. The sample yields over 120,000 clones, 80% to 90% seen once. The sample was peripheral blood, taken on day 0 of AZD1222 vaccination. The receptors were gathered from an adult in good health.

This rearrangement joins TRBV21-1 to TRBJ1-6. TRBV21-1 is a documented pseudogene. This CDR3 has 14 amino acids. CDR3 protein: CASTCFSYNSPLHF. Written as DNA, the CDR3 is TGTGCCAGCACGTGTTTCTCCTATAATTCACCCCTCCACTTT.

In this sample, this clone turned up a few times. J is TRBJ2-5 and V is TRBV7-2; 16 bases line up with TRBD2. The CDR3 runs to 19 residues. Germline V CDR1 and CDR2: SGHTA, FQGNSA. V trimming: 4 bases; J trimming: 4 bases; junction bases outside the gene matches: 12. As DNA, the CDR3 is TGTGCCAGCAGCTCAACGCCCGGGACTAGCGGGGGGGCCGGAGAGACCCAGTACTTC. It specifies CASSSTPGTSGGAGETQYF.

The rearrangement uses TRBV6-4 and TRBJ1-1; D remains ambiguous. CDR1 is MRHNA and CDR2 is SNTAGT in the germline V gene. Trimming shortened V by 0 bases and J by 2 bases, and 4 bases separated the two germline ends. This CDR3 is built from 13 residues. CDR3 loop: CASSDSDNTEAFF. The CDR3 DNA reads TGTGCCAGCAGTGACTCGGACAACACTGAAGCTTTCTTT.

The rearrangement links TRBV6-6 to TRBJ1-4, with D tentatively TRBD1 (6 bases). Germline V gene lookup returns CDR1 MNHNY and CDR2 SVGAGI (reference sequence). The V gene lost 5 bases and the J gene lost 8 bases, with 24 bases spanning the gap. This CDR3 region has 17 residues. CDR3 in DNA: TGTGCCAGCAGTCCCATTGGCCACAGGGTTCTACGGGAAAAACTGTTTTTT. This encodes CASSPIGHRVLREKLFF.

V and J are TRBV19 and TRBJ1-1, with D unclear. The CDR3 loop spans 12 amino acids. Germline CDR1 is LNHDA and CDR2 is SQIVND (reference sequence). Trimming took off 1 base at V and 6 bases at J, with 6 bases between the two ends. Written as DNA, the CDR3 is TGTGCCAGTAGTATAGGGACTCCTGAAGCTTTCTTT. Encoded protein: CASSIGTPEAFF.

This chain connects TRBV11-2 to TRBJ2-1, with D unresolved. The CDR3 spans 11 residues. Germline V gene lookup returns CDR1 SGHAT and CDR2 FQNNGV. The V gene lost 4 bases and the J gene lost 7 bases, with 5 bases spanning the gap. The CDR3 reads CASSSANEQFF. In nucleotides, the CDR3 is TGTGCCAGCAGCTCAGCGAATGAGCAGTTCTTC.

This chain links TRBV5-5 with TRBJ2-3; 7 bases align to TRBD1. Germline CDR1 SGHKS, CDR2 YYEKEE (reference sequence). V lost 4 bases, J lost 0 bases, and 5 bases stayed unmatched. CDR3 length equals 15 residues. This chain's CDR3 is CASSLRDRSTDTQYF. In DNA, the CDR3 is TGTGCCAGCAGCCTCCGGGACAGAAGCACAGATACGCAGTATTTT.

This clone was counted a few times. The DNA for the CDR3 is TGTGCCAGCAGGGGGACGGACCGAGGTGAAGCTTTCTTT. It specifies CASRGTDRGEAFF. J is TRBJ1-1 and V is TRBV6-5; maybe TRBD1 (5 bases). V lost 6 bases and J 7 bases, leaving 15 bases between the germline ends. Germline loops: CDR1 MNHEY, CDR2 SVGAGI. The CDR3 has 13 amino acids.

The chain couples TRBV9 to TRBJ1-6; D is possibly TRBD1 (6 bases). The CDR3 contains 15 residues. V lost 4 bases to trimming and J lost 7 bases, with 15 bases between them. The germline V gene has CDR1 SGDLS and CDR2 YYNGEE. Here the CDR3 reads CASSPHGGQNSPLHF. The DNA for the CDR3 is TGTGCCAGCAGCCCCCACGGGGGGCAGAATTCACCCCTCCACTTT.

The CDR3 nucleotides are TGTGCCAGCAGTGGCCGGGAGCTCTATGGCTACACCTTC. Amino acid sequence: CASSGRELYGYTF. V usage is TRBV12-3 or TRBV12-4 and J usage is TRBJ1-2, with no clear D. CDR3 length: 13 residues. The V end lost 5 bases, the J end lost 4 bases, and 11 bases lay between the germline ends.

The V call is TRBV5-1, the J call TRBJ2-5; D perhaps matches TRBD1 (6 bases). The ends were cut back, 2 bases at V and 3 bases at J, with 14 bases in the middle. CDR1 and CDR2 (germline): SGHRS, YFSETQ. The CDR3 extends over 15 amino acids. The CDR3: CASSFTHTGKETQYF. In DNA, the CDR3 is TGCGCCAGCAGCTTTACTCATACAGGGAAAGAGACCCAGTACTTC. The full variable domain, with the rest looked up from reference TRBV5-1 and TRBJ2-5, is KAGVTQTPRYLIKTRGQQVTLSCSPISGHRSVSWYQQTPGQGLQFLFEYFSETQRNKGNFPGRFSGRQFSNSRSEMNVSTLELGDSALYLCASSFTHTGKETQYFGPGTRLLVL.

This sequence joins TRBV5-1 and TRBJ1-4; D is uncertain. CDR1 is SGHRS and CDR2 is YFSETQ in the germline V gene. V lost 4 bases, J lost 4 bases, and 14 bases lay in between. The CDR3 has 15 amino acids. The CDR3 DNA reads as TGCGCCAGCAGCCTAGGACGTACGATTAATGAAAAACTGTTTTTT. This encodes CASSLGRTINEKLFF.

This clone was recorded once. The chain recombines TRBV5-1 with TRBJ2-2, with TRBD2 identical over 8 bases. The germline CDR1 and CDR2 sequences are SGHRS and YFSETQ. This CDR3 spans 15 amino acids. J was trimmed by 7 bases and V by 4 bases; bases with no gene match: 9. The DNA of the CDR3 is TGCGCCAGCAGCCCACAGAGCGGGGGTGGCGGGGAGCTGTTTTTT. Translating gives CASSPQSGGGGELFF.

The rearrangement links TRBV5-4 to TRBJ1-2; 9 bases map to TRBD1. Per germline, CDR1 SGHNT and CDR2 YYREEE (reference sequence). The V gene end was trimmed by 4 bases and the J gene end by 4 bases; junction bases not matched to a gene: 8. This CDR3 is built from 15 residues. CDR3 sequence (DNA): TGTGCCAGCAGCGGAGAGGGACAGGGTGTCTATGGCTACACCTTC. It yields the protein CASSGEGQGVYGYTF.